One and the same sample provided the 27 T cell receptor beta chains below, sequenced in a study of T cells after yellow fever vaccination. TCRdb re-analysed the 5' RACE reads in MiXCR, keeping a single row per CDR3 protein. The sample lists 150,000 to 200,000 distinct CDR3 sequences; about 6% were seen once. Sample: CD4+ T cells sorted from PBMCs, taken on the day of the first yellow fever vaccination. These receptor sequences come from a man aged 18 to 29 who received the YFV17D yellow fever vaccine.

A word on this clonotype: This could be a read error, since a much larger clone is one nucleotide away. The chain combines TRBV6-2 or TRBV6-3 with TRBJ1-5; no clear D. V lost 3 bases and J lost 7, with 10 bases in between. The CDR3 loop spans 13 amino acids. Germline V gene sequence: CDR1 MNHEY, CDR2 SVGEGT. The CDR3 region has the DNA TGTGCCAGCAGTTATTCCCTTAAACAGCCCCAGCATTTT. This codes for CASSYSLKQPQHF.

This clonotype has just a few counts. The V and J genes are TRBV12-5 and TRBJ1-5; 7 bases agree with TRBD1. Unmatched junction bases numbered 5, after V lost 3 bases and J lost 3 bases. Per the germline V gene, CDR1 is LGHNT and CDR2 is FRNRAP. The CDR3 contains 15 residues. Here the CDR3 reads CASGLGQGDNQPQHF. CDR3 coding DNA: TGTGCTAGTGGTTTAGGGCAGGGGGACAATCAGCCCCAGCATTTT.

This clonotype was found many times. The chain uses TRBV11-2 and TRBJ2-3; D gene uncertain. Trimming took 2 bases from V and 6 from J, leaving 12 bases between them. The CDR3 has 14 residues. The germline V gene has CDR1 SGHAT and CDR2 FQNNGV. The CDR3 DNA sequence: TGTGCCAGCAGCTTACGAAACCGGCGGGATACGCAGTATTTT. Translated: CASSLRNRRDTQYF.

The chain joins TRBV18 to TRBJ1-2, with no clear D. V gave up 1 base and J gave up 3 bases, with 12 bases separating them. Germline assignment: CDR1 KGHSH and CDR2 LQKENI. The CDR3 is made up of 15 amino acids. CDR3 DNA: TGTGCCAGCTCACCACAGGGAGGGTTTGACTATGGCTACACCTTC. It yields the protein CASSPQGGFDYGYTF.

This clonotype has only a few counts. The V call is TRBV4-3, the J call TRBJ1-6; D is uncertain. The V gene lost 0 bases and the J gene lost 8 bases, with 11 bases spanning the gap. This CDR3 has 15 residues. Germline CDR1 reads LGHNA; CDR2 reads YSLEER. CDR3 protein: CASSQEKYRDSPLHF. CDR3 sequence (DNA): TGCGCCAGCAGCCAAGAGAAGTATAGGGATTCACCCCTCCACTTT.

At least ten counts were recorded for this clonotype. The rearrangement links TRBV25-1 to TRBJ2-3; no clear D. V was cut by 8 bases and J by 4 bases, with 7 bases left in between. Germline CDR1 is MGHDK and CDR2 is SYGVNS. The CDR3 length is 11 residues. Here the CDR3 reads CASALADTQYF. The CDR3 DNA sequence: TGTGCCAGCGCCCTAGCAGATACGCAGTATTTT.

This clonotype was observed at least ten times. This chain links TRBV5-1 with TRBJ2-1; D call uncertain. This CDR3 has 13 residues. The germline V gene has CDR1 SGHRS and CDR2 YFSETQ. V was shortened by 4 bases and J by 4 bases, with 9 bases between the two germline ends. The CDR3 DNA is TGCGCCAGCAGCCCCAGGACGTACAATGAGCAGTTCTTC. This gives the protein CASSPRTYNEQFF.

This clonotype has a count of ten or more. V usage is TRBV5-1 and J usage is TRBJ1-1, with D possibly being TRBD1 (5 bases). From germline, CDR1 is SGHRS and CDR2 YFSETQ. The CDR3 is made up of 14 amino acids. V was shortened by 1 base and J by 6 bases, with 13 bases between the two germline ends. CDR3 protein: CASSLWGVTPEAFF. CDR3 sequence (DNA): TGCGCCAGCAGCTTGTGGGGGGTCACACCTGAAGCTTTCTTT.

This clonotype was recorded only once. A single base separates this from a much larger clone, so it may be a read error. This chain connects TRBV7-2 to TRBJ2-3, with TRBD1 as a possible D gene (5 bases). The CDR3 is made up of 16 amino acids. The germline V gene encodes CDR1 SGHTA and CDR2 FQGNSA. CDR3 in DNA: TGTGCCAGCAGCTTAGGGGGCCGGGTTAGCACAGATACGCATTATTTT. It codes for CASSLGGRVSTDTHYF.

This clonotype came up many times. The chain joins TRBV10-3 to TRBJ2-7; 7 bases match TRBD1. This CDR3 is 13 amino acids long. J was trimmed by 3 bases and V by 3 bases; bases with no gene match: 2. Germline lookup yields CDR1 ENHRY and CDR2 SYGVKD. In DNA, the CDR3 is TGTGCCATCAGTGACTCAGGGGGCTACGAGCAGTACTTC. It is translated as CAISDSGGYEQYF.

This clonotype occurred many times. The chain uses TRBV5-1 and TRBJ1-1; tentative D call: TRBD1 (5 bases). Trimming stripped 4 bases from V and 5 bases from J, with 18 bases between. The germline gives CDR1 SGHRS, CDR2 YFSETQ. The length of the CDR3 is 15 residues. CDR3 bases: TGCGCCAGCAGCCCTACGGGATCTGAGGGGACTGAAGCTTTCTTT. Its translation is CASSPTGSEGTEAFF.

This clonotype came up many times. The chain recombines TRBV6-1 with TRBJ1-5, with D possibly matching TRBD1 (5 bases). Between the trimmed V and J ends, which lost 2 bases and 8 bases, there was a span of 13 bases. Germline CDR1 reads MNHNS; CDR2 reads SASEGT. The CDR3 has 14 residues. CDR3 bases: TGTGCCAGCAGTGAAAGGGGAAGGGTGGAGCCCCAGCATTTT. Its protein is CASSERGRVEPQHF.

A few counts support this clonotype. The chain recombines TRBV11-1 with TRBJ2-3; a possible D gene is TRBD2 (6 bases). Trimming pared 4 bases from V and 6 bases from J, leaving 11 bases between. Per germline, CDR1 SGHAT and CDR2 FQDESV (reference sequence). The CDR3 has 13 residues. The CDR3 sequence is CASSSGRGDTQYF. The DNA for the CDR3 is TGTGCCAGCAGCTCTGGACGGGGGGATACGCAGTATTTT.

This clonotype was seen repeatedly, ten times or more. The genes are TRBV2 and TRBJ2-1; TRBD1 aligns across 8 bases. The germline gives CDR1 SNHLY, CDR2 FYNNEI. The ends lost 0 bases at V and 9 bases at J; junction bases unmatched: 10. The length of the CDR3 is 16 residues. The CDR3 region is CASSEAWRQGLFEQFF. The CDR3 DNA is TGTGCCAGCAGTGAAGCGTGGAGACAGGGGTTATTTGAGCAGTTCTTC.

This chain connects TRBV3-1 to TRBJ2-5; D is undetermined. Trimming removed 0 bases at V and 6 bases at J, with 2 bases between. Germline CDR1 and CDR2: LGHDT and YNNKEL (reference sequence). The CDR3 is made up of 11 amino acids. Written as DNA, the CDR3 is TGTGCCAGCAGCCAAGAACAGACCCAGTACTTC. Translation gives CASSQEQTQYF.

This clonotype showed up many times. The chain couples TRBV18 to TRBJ2-5; D unresolved. The CDR3 extends over 14 amino acids. Trimming removed 6 bases from V and 3 bases from J, with 14 bases in between. In germline, CDR1 is KGHSH, CDR2 LQKENI. CDR3 protein: CASSTTNPEETQYF. The CDR3 nucleotides read TGTGCCAGCTCGACGACAAATCCTGAAGAGACCCAGTACTTC. Looking up the rest from reference TRBV18 and TRBJ2-5 gives the full variable domain: NAGVMQNPRHLVRRRGQEARLRCSPMKGHSHVYWYRQLPEEGLKFMVYLQKENIIDESGMPKERFSAEFPKEGPSILRIQQVVRGDSAAYFCASSTTNPEETQYFGPGTRLLVL.

This clonotype was seen a handful of times. The V call is TRBV6-6, the J call TRBJ1-5; D gene unclear. V was shortened by 8 bases and J by 7 bases, with 9 bases between the two germline ends. Germline V lookup: CDR1 MNHNY, CDR2 SVGAGI (reference sequence). The CDR3 runs to 11 residues. The CDR3 DNA reads as TGTGCCAGCGCTAACGGGCAGCCCCAGCATTTT. Translation gives CASANGQPQHF.

This chain joins TRBV20-1 and TRBJ1-5, with TRBD1 as a possible D gene (6 bases). V dropped 0 bases and J dropped 2 bases, with 14 bases sitting between them. CDR1 and CDR2 from the germline V gene are DFQATT and SNEGSKA (reference sequence). The CDR3 is 16 residues long. The CDR3 protein is CSARDPGQPRNQPQHF. The CDR3 coding sequence is TGCAGTGCTAGAGATCCCGGACAGCCCCGCAATCAGCCCCAGCATTTT.

In this sample, this clonotype turned up a few times. This chain joins TRBV4-3 and TRBJ2-1, with D possibly TRBD2 on 5 matching bases. The V gene's germline CDR1 is LGHNA and CDR2 YSLEER. There are 16 residues in the CDR3. Deletions cut 0 bases from V and 0 bases from J, with 9 bases between. CDR3 nucleotides: TGCGCCAGCAGCCAAGAATCGGGGTACTCCTACAATGAGCAGTTCTTC. It codes for CASSQESGYSYNEQFF.

This clonotype appeared many times. The rearrangement links TRBV28 to TRBJ2-7; 12 bases match TRBD1. CDR3 length: 14 residues. The germline CDR1 and CDR2 sequences are MDHEN and SYDVKM. In DNA, the CDR3 is TGTGCCAGCAGCATTAACCGGGACAGGGGGCAGGAGGTGGTC. Encoded protein: CASSINRDRGQEVV.

CDR3 DNA: TGTGCCAGCAGGGGGACGGGTAGGATCGCAGATACGCAGTATTTT. This gives the protein CASRGTGRIADTQYF. This rearrangement joins TRBV14 to TRBJ2-3, with D possibly being TRBD1 or TRBD2 (5 bases each). CDR1 is SGHDN and CDR2 is FVKESK in the germline V gene. The CDR3 has 15 amino acids. Deletions cut 6 bases from V and 4 bases from J, with 17 bases between.

The sample holds many counts of this clonotype. The J gene is TRBJ2-3, the V gene TRBV4-1; D uncertain. Germline CDR1 and CDR2: MGHRA and YSYEKL. The CDR3 extends over 16 amino acids. Trimming took 0 bases from V and 0 from J, leaving 10 bases between them. DNA for the CDR3: TGCGCCAGCAGCCAAGATCTTGCCTATAGCACAGATACGCAGTATTTT. The encoded protein is CASSQDLAYSTDTQYF.

This clonotype was recorded at least ten times. The chain uses TRBV20-1 and TRBJ2-1; maybe TRBD2 (6 bases). The CDR3 is 13 residues long. V was trimmed by 8 bases and J by 0 bases, leaving 11 bases between them. Germline loops: CDR1 DFQATT, CDR2 SNEGSKA (reference sequence). CDR3 bases: TGCAGTTCAGACGGGAGCTCCTACAATGAGCAGTTCTTC. Protein: CSSDGSSYNEQFF.

This clonotype was detected a few times. This rearrangement joins TRBV7-2 to TRBJ1-1, with D hard to call. This CDR3 region has 13 residues. Germline-derived CDR1 and CDR2 are SGHTA and FQGNSA. V lost 2 bases and J 7 bases, leaving 11 bases between the germline ends. The CDR3 protein is CASSLIGRGEAFF. CDR3 coding DNA: TGTGCCAGCAGCTTAATAGGGCGTGGTGAAGCTTTCTTT.

This clonotype was seen ten or more times. The chain combines TRBV7-3 with TRBJ2-3; TRBD2 is a possible D gene (7 bases). V shed 2 bases and J shed 1 base, with 10 bases lying between them. CDR3 size: 15 residues. Germline V lookup: CDR1 SGHTA, CDR2 FQGTGA. CDR3 amino acids: CASSLYGGRTDTQYF. The CDR3 bases are TGTGCCAGCAGCTTATACGGGGGGCGCACAGATACGCAGTATTTT.

This clonotype showed up just a few times. The V call is TRBV4-3, the J call TRBJ2-5; D is possibly TRBD2 (5 bases). V dropped 2 bases and J dropped 1 base, with 11 bases sitting between them. Per the germline V gene, CDR1 is LGHNA and CDR2 is YSLEER. The length of the CDR3 is 15 residues. Here the CDR3 DNA reads TGCGCCAGCAGCCAAAGCGTCGGGGTCCAAGAGACCCAGTACTTC. It translates to CASSQSVGVQETQYF.

V usage is TRBV19 and J usage is TRBJ2-3; no clear D gene. Trimming left V 3 bases short and J 2 bases short, with 9 bases between. CDR1 and CDR2 from the germline V gene are LNHDA and SQIVND (reference sequence). This CDR3 region has 14 residues. The CDR3 bases are TGTGCCAGTAGTATTTCCAGCTACACAGATACGCAGTATTTT. It yields the protein CASSISSYTDTQYF.